The T cell receptor (beta chain) under discussion was sequenced for a study of OX40 agonist ivuxolimab in advanced cancers. Across the study: Three patients had partial responses: one hepatocellular carcinoma, two cutaneous melanoma.

The repertoire was sequenced with immunoSEQ multiplex PCR; TCRdb's copy has only in-frame clones and lacks some. The top ten hold about 4% of the sample, which has tens of thousands of clones, roughly 84% seen once. Regarding this clone: Its antigen is as yet unknown.

The V gene's germline CDR1 is SGHVS and CDR2 FQNEAQ. The germline V and J ends were trimmed by 7 bases and 6 bases, with 16 bases remaining between them. This CDR3 is 13 amino acids long. Study observations and caveats: Among T cells, CD8+ cells averaged more expanded clones than CD4+ cells.

The sequence derives from an adult with an advanced solid tumor such as melanoma, head and neck, liver or kidney cancer. V is TRBV7-8 and J is TRBJ2-7; the D gene could be TRBD1 or TRBD2 (5 bases each). This specimen was CD4+ or CD8+ T cells sorted from blood, taken in a trial of the OX40 agonist ivuxolimab. CDR3 loop: CASKRDRYGEQYF. As DNA, the CDR3 is TGTGCCAGCAAACGGGACCGATACGGCGAGCAGTACTTC.